This T cell receptor (beta chain) was identified during a study of cytomegalovirus exposure and HLA in healthy donors. General study points: The study designated 150 to 200 TCR beta chains cytomegalovirus-associated.

The sample holds one count of this clone. Antigen unknown. Vbeta (60) and Jbeta (13) primers were used in the PCR. The protocol was immunoSEQ multiplex PCR, while the TCRdb copy is restricted to in-frame clones and leaves out a portion. The table lists roughly 300,000 clones, 80% to 90% of them singletons. The CDR3 totals 15 residues. The junction had 4 bases not matched to a gene; V was cut back by 1 base and J by 5 bases. CDR1 is SGHDN and CDR2 is FVKESK in the germline V gene. The rearrangement uses TRBV14 and TRBJ1-4, with 7 bases fitting TRBD1. This sequence was found in a man in his forties in good health and CMV-seropositive. The sequenced sample was PBMCs. In DNA form, the CDR3 reads TGTGCCAGCAGCCAAGGCAAGGACAGGAATGAAAAACTGTTTTTT. As protein: CASSQGKDRNEKLFF. The full variable domain, completed using reference TRBV14 and TRBJ1-4, is EAGVTQFPSHSVIEKGQTVTLRCDPISGHDNLYWYRRVMGKEIKFLLHFVKESKQDESGMPNNRFLAERTGGTYSTLKVQPAELEDSGVYFCASSQGKDRNEKLFFGSGTQLSVL.